The following is a TCR beta chain sequence with its context. The table came from immunoSEQ multiplex PCR; TCRdb's copy has only in-frame clones and leaves some out. The table has about 40,000 clones, around 85% seen once. The data originate from a study of STAT5B mutations in CD4+ large granular lymphocyte leukemia. This CDR3 spans 15 amino acids. CDR1 is MNHNY and CDR2 is SVGAGI in the germline V gene (reference sequence). Trimming took 6 bases from V and 2 from J, leaving 16 bases between them. The chain carries TRBV6-6 and TRBJ2-5, with D possibly being TRBD1 or TRBD2 (5 bases each). The sequenced sample was CD4+ T cells from blood buffy coats. The receptor was derived from a human donor in good health. The CDR3 region has the DNA TGTGCCAGCAGCGGACGGGGCTTACAACAAGAGACCCAGTACTTC. Amino acid sequence: CASSGRGLQQETQYF.